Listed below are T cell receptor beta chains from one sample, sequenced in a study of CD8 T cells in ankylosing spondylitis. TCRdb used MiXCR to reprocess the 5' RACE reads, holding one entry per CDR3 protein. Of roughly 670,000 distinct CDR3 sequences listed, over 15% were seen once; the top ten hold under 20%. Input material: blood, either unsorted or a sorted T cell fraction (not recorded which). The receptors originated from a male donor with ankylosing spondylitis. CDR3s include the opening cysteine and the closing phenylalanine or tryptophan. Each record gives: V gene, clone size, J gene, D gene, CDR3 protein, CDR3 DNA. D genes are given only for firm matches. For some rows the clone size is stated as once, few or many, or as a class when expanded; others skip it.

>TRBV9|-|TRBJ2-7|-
CASSVVGFGEQYF
TGTGCCAGCAGCGTAGTAGGGTTTGGGGAGCAGTACTTC
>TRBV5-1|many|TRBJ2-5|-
CASSLRGIQETQYF
TGCGCCAGCAGCTTGAGAGGGATCCAAGAGACCCAGTACTTC
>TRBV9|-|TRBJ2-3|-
CASSVGGLTDTQYF
TGTGCCAGCAGCGTAGGGGGGCTCACAGATACGCAGTATTTT
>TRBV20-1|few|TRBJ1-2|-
CSATGQTYGYTF
TGCAGTGCTACCGGACAAACGTATGGCTACACCTTC
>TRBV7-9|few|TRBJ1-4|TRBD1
CASSYRDSATNEKLFF
TGTGCCAGCAGCTACCGGGACAGTGCAACTAATGAAAAACTGTTTTTT
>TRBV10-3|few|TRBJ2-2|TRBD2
CAISERAGANTGELFF
TGTGCCATCAGTGAGCGAGCGGGGGCGAACACCGGGGAGCTGTTTTTT
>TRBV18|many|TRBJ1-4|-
CASSPPSRVWTNEKLFF
TGTGCCAGCTCACCACCGAGCAGGGTGTGGACTAATGAAAAACTGTTTTTT
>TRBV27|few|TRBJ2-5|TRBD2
CASRPLAGAQETQYF
TGTGCCAGCAGACCCTTAGCGGGGGCCCAAGAGACCCAGTACTTC
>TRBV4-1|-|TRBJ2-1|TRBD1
CASSQLQGTNFNEQFF
TGCGCCAGCAGCCAACTACAGGGGACCAATTTCAATGAGCAGTTCTTC
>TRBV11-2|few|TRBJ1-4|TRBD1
CASSSGTVTEKLFF
TGTGCCAGCAGCTCGGGGACAGTGACTGAAAAACTGTTTTTT
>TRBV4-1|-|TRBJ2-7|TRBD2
CASSQEGREGAEQYF
TGCGCCAGCAGCCAAGAGGGGCGGGAGGGGGCCGAGCAGTACTTC
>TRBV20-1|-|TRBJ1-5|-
CSARGWTVDQPQHF
TGCAGTGCTAGAGGATGGACTGTTGATCAGCCCCAGCATTTT
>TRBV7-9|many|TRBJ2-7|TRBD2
CASSSSGSSYEQYF
TGTGCCAGCAGTTCGAGCGGGAGCTCCTACGAGCAGTACTTC
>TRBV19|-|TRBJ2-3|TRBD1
CASTPHRGMGDTQYF
TGTGCCAGTACCCCCCACAGGGGAATGGGAGATACGCAGTATTTT
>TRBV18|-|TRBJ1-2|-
CASSSGTELGYTF
TGTGCCAGCTCTTCTGGGACGGAGCTTGGCTACACCTTC
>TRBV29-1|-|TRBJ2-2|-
CSVPGLPNTGELFF
TGCAGCGTCCCGGGACTCCCGAACACCGGGGAGCTGTTTTTT
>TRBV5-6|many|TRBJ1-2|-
CASLGRDYGYTF
TGTGCCAGCCTGGGACGGGACTATGGCTACACCTTC
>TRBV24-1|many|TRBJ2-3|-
CATNGNTDTQYF
TGTGCCACCAACGGAAACACAGATACGCAGTATTTT
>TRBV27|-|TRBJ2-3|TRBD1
CASSPQGLGTDTQYF
TGTGCCAGCAGTCCACAGGGGTTGGGCACAGATACGCAGTATTTT
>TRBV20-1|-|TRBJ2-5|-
CSARVIEGTPRETQYF
TGCAGTGCTAGGGTTATCGAAGGGACCCCCAGAGAGACCCAGTACTTC
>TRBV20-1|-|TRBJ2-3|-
CSVLRDLPGF
TGCAGTGTTCTCCGGGACTTGCCCGGTTTT
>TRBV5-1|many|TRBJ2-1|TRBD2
CASSRGEGLSYNEQFF
TGCGCCAGCAGCCGGGGGGAGGGCCTTTCCTACAATGAGCAGTTCTTC